This T cell receptor beta chain was sequenced for a study of OX40 agonist ivuxolimab in advanced cancers. Profiling relied on immunoSEQ multiplex PCR, and the TCRdb table lists in-frame clones only, not all of them. The repertoire has about 62,000 clones, approximately 79% of them found once; the top ten carry roughly a tenth. Study-level results: The study found that CD8+ T cells averaged more expanded clones than CD4+.

Note on this clone: Its antigen is not identified.

The J segment lost 1 base and the V segment lost 7 bases, leaving 6 bases of the junction unmatched. Germline CDR1 and CDR2: SNHLY and FYNNEI. The CDR3 extends over 15 amino acids. At cycle 4 day 1, cycle 7 day 1, and baseline, blood was sampled. The sequence was collected from an adult with an advanced solid tumor such as melanoma, head and neck, liver or kidney cancer. The chain recombines TRBV2 with TRBJ1-4; TRBD1 agrees at 7 bases. The starting material was CD4+ or CD8+ T cells sorted from blood, obtained in a trial of the OX40 agonist ivuxolimab. The CDR3 DNA reads TGTGCCAGCATGTTACAGGGGATAACTAATGAAAAACTGTTTTTT. This translates into CASMLQGITNEKLFF.